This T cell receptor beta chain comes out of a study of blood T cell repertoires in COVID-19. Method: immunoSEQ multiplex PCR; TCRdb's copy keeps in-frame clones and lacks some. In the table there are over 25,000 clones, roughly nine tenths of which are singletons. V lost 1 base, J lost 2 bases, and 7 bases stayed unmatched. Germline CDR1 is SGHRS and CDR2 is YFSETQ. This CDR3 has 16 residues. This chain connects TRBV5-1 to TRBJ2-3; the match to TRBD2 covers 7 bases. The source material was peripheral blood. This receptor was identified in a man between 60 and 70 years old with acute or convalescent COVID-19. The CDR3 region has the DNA TGCGCCAGCAGCTTGAGTCCGGGACTAAACACAGATACGCAGTATTTT. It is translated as CASSLSPGLNTDTQYF.